Following are 13 T cell receptor beta chains from one sample sequenced in a study of early T cells in non-severe SARS-CoV-2 infection. TCRdb fed the 5' RACE reads into MiXCR, producing one record per CDR3 protein. This sample has around 110,000 distinct CDR3 sequences, with more than 9.5% found just once. The sequenced sample consisted of whole blood. The receptors were gathered from an adult who was a healthcare worker with PCR-confirmed SARS-CoV-2 infection or an uninfected control (not recorded which).

This clonotype has more than one count but fewer than ten. V gene TRBV20-1 combines with J gene TRBJ2-7; D may be TRBD2 (6 bases). This CDR3 contains 12 residues. Germline lookup yields CDR1 DFQATT and CDR2 SNEGSKA (reference sequence). V dropped 8 bases and J dropped 0 bases, with 11 bases sitting between them. The CDR3 sequence: CSFRDFSYEQYF. DNA of the CDR3: TGCAGTTTCCGGGACTTCTCCTACGAGCAGTACTTC.

The chain links TRBV6-2 or TRBV6-3 to TRBJ2-1; no reliable D call. CDR3 length equals 12 residues. Germline V gene sequence: CDR1 MNHEY, CDR2 SVGEGT. The V end was cut by 5 bases, the J end by 5 bases, with 7 bases between. The DNA of the CDR3 is TGTGCCAGCAGTCCTAATAACAATGAGCAGTTCTTC. This codes for CASSPNNNEQFF.

This clonotype has a count of ten or more. The rearrangement uses TRBV7-6 and TRBJ2-1; TRBD1 aligns across 8 bases. From germline, CDR1 is SGHVS and CDR2 FNYEAQ. V shed 5 bases and J 10 bases; nucleotides not matched to a gene: 16. This CDR3 is 16 amino acids long. The CDR3 region has the DNA TGTGCCAGCAGCGACGGACAGGGTAAATCGGTCTACGAGCAGTTCTTC. This codes for CASSDGQGKSVYEQFF.

The chain uses TRBV6-2 or TRBV6-3 and TRBJ2-1, with TRBD2 identical over 8 bases. This CDR3 comprises 15 residues. V lost 6 bases and J lost 1; bases outside the gene matches: 5. In germline, CDR1 is MNHEY, CDR2 SVGEGT. This chain's CDR3 is CASSTGTSSYNEQFF. The DNA of the CDR3 is TGTGCCAGCAGCACCGGGACTAGTTCCTACAATGAGCAGTTCTTC.

In its sample, this clonotype was seen many times. This chain joins TRBV20-1 and TRBJ2-5; D is ambiguous. Trimming removed 5 bases from V and 10 bases from J, with 14 bases in between. Germline-derived CDR1 and CDR2 are DFQATT and SNEGSKA (reference sequence). The CDR3 runs to 11 residues. The CDR3 DNA reads TGCAGTGCTTCTGATAATCTGGGCCAGTACTTC. This sequence encodes CSASDNLGQYF.

This rearrangement joins TRBV10-3 to TRBJ2-3; the match to TRBD1 covers 7 bases. J lost 8 bases, V lost 0 bases, and 8 bases had no gene match. This CDR3 has 15 amino acids. Germline assignment: CDR1 ENHRY and CDR2 SYGVKD. CDR3 nucleotides: TGTGCCATCAGTGAGTCGGGGACAGTAGTTACTACGCAGTATTTT. Translated: CAISESGTVVTTQYF.

In this sample, this clonotype turned up many times. The chain couples TRBV6-5 to TRBJ1-4; 7 bases match TRBD1. In germline, CDR1 is MNHEY, CDR2 SVGAGI. V was pared by 4 bases and J by 4 bases, with 3 bases of the junction left unmatched. CDR3 length equals 14 residues. The CDR3 reads CASSFRGNNEKLFF. The DNA for the CDR3 is TGTGCCAGCAGTTTCAGGGGGAATAATGAAAAACTGTTTTTT.

This clonotype came up many times. The V and J genes are TRBV4-2 and TRBJ2-7; D is possibly TRBD2 (5 bases). CDR3 length: 16 amino acids. Trimming pared 0 bases from V and 5 bases from J, leaving 17 bases between. Germline V gene data show CDR1 as LGHNA and CDR2 as YNFKEQ. Here the CDR3 reads CASSQEWRALADEQYF. The DNA of the CDR3 is TGTGCCAGCAGCCAAGAGTGGCGGGCCTTGGCCGACGAGCAGTACTTC.

Only a few counts were recorded for this clonotype. The V gene is TRBV29-1, the J gene TRBJ2-3, with 12 nucleotides matching TRBD2. Trimming removed 4 bases from V and 0 bases from J; junction bases left unmatched: 5. This CDR3 is 16 amino acids long. CDR1 and CDR2 from the germline V gene are SQVTM and ANQGSEA. The CDR3, as DNA: TGCAGCGTTGCCAGGACTAGCGGGGACAGCACAGATACGCAGTATTTT. Amino acid sequence: CSVARTSGDSTDTQYF.

Only a few counts were recorded for this clonotype. The gene calls are TRBV11-2 and TRBJ2-1; D unresolved. The germline V gene has CDR1 SGHAT and CDR2 FQNNGV. V was shortened by 2 bases and J by 8 bases, with 13 bases between the two germline ends. The CDR3 contains 14 residues. CDR3 nucleotides: TGTGCCAGCAGCTTATACGCGGAGCCAGATGAGCAGTTCTTC. Its protein is CASSLYAEPDEQFF.

This clonotype has a count of ten or more. The V and J genes are TRBV28 and TRBJ1-5; no firm D call. Trimming left V 7 bases short and J 8 bases short, with 12 bases between. There are 12 residues in the CDR3. Germline assignment: CDR1 MDHEN and CDR2 SYDVKM. This CDR3 is CASNLEWEPQHF. CDR3 sequence (DNA): TGTGCCAGCAACCTAGAATGGGAGCCCCAGCATTTT.

This clonotype was seen at least ten times. This chain joins TRBV4-2 and TRBJ2-4; 7 nucleotides align to TRBD2. Germline lookup yields CDR1 LGHNA and CDR2 YNFKEQ. The trim removed 2 bases at V and 5 bases at J, leaving 3 bases unmatched. This CDR3 region has 14 residues. CDR3 nucleotides: TGTGCCAGCAGCCAATTTGCGGGAGAAAACATTCAGTACTTC. This sequence encodes CASSQFAGENIQYF.

CDR3 residues: CSARGLAGAETQYF. CDR3 in DNA: TGCAGTGCTCGGGGACTAGCGGGAGCGGAGACCCAGTACTTC. This chain uses TRBV20-1 with TRBJ2-5; 14 nucleotides match TRBD2. J lost 5 bases, V lost 5 bases, and 4 bases had no gene match. This CDR3 has 14 amino acids. Germline V gene data show CDR1 as DFQATT and CDR2 as SNEGSKA (reference sequence).